These 18 T cell receptor beta chains came from one sample sequenced in a study of T cells in Graves' hyperthyroidism and ophthalmopathy (dated 2019 in TCRdb). Receptors were amplified or captured by multiplex PCR. The data were produced on an Illumina HiSeq 2000. The TCR beta CDR3 regions were amplified from RNA transcripts. A first-round RT-PCR of the TCR CDR3 used the HTBI primer set with the Qiagen OneStep RT-PCR kit. TCRdb trimmed the raw reads at Q25, called clones with MiXCR and kept productive beta chains. Merged by CDR3 protein, the rows form single entries marked with the most common genes and DNA. In this sample the table shows about 590,000 distinct CDR3 sequences, 15% to 19% of which occur a single time. Together, the top ten hold roughly 6.6% of the sample. The specimen sequenced was blood. These receptors all stem from a woman in her twenties or thirties with Graves' hyperthyroidism.

At least ten counts were recorded for this clonotype. This chain connects TRBV18 to TRBJ1-1; the match to TRBD1 covers 8 bases. Per germline, CDR1 KGHSH and CDR2 LQKENI. The CDR3 runs 13 residues. V was clipped by 2 bases and J by 6 bases; unmatched bases: 2. The CDR3 coding sequence is TGTGCCAGCTCACCAGACAGGGGTCCTGAAGCTTTCTTT. Translation: CASSPDRGPEAFF. The whole variable domain, remainder taken from reference TRBV18 and TRBJ1-1, is NAGVMQNPRHLVRRRGQEARLRCSPMKGHSHVYWYRQLPEEGLKFMVYLQKENIIDESGMPKERFSAEFPKEGPSILRIQQVVRGDSAAYFCASSPDRGPEAFFGQGTRLTVV.

This clonotype was seen repeatedly, ten times or more. The V call is TRBV7-8, the J call TRBJ2-3, with TRBD1 matching 7 bases. Germline assignment: CDR1 SGHVS and CDR2 FQNEAQ. The CDR3 consists of 16 residues. V shed 1 base and J 1 base; nucleotides not matched to a gene: 5. The CDR3 coding sequence is TGTGCCAGCAGCTTAGGGACAGGTCCGGGCACAGATACGCAGTATTTT. This codes for CASSLGTGPGTDTQYF.

This chain joins TRBV19 and TRBJ1-2; 7 bases are shared with TRBD1. Germline V gives CDR1 LNHDA, CDR2 SQIVND (reference sequence). The CDR3 has 17 amino acids. The junction had 15 bases not matched to a gene; V was cut back by 4 bases and J by 4 bases. The CDR3 DNA is TGTGCCAGTAGTACCCTGGACAGGCCCAACCTCATCTATGGCTACACCTTC. This gives the protein CASSTLDRPNLIYGYTF.

This clonotype has a handful of counts. V usage is TRBV6-1 and J usage is TRBJ2-1; 7 bases agree with TRBD2. V shed 2 bases, J shed 6 bases, and the junction held 10 bases outside the gene matches. CDR3 length equals 16 residues. Per the germline V gene, CDR1 is MNHNS and CDR2 is SASEGT. The CDR3 region is CASSEYGGSGSNEQFF. CDR3 nucleotide sequence: TGTGCCAGCAGTGAATACGGGGGGTCGGGTTCCAATGAGCAGTTCTTC.

This clonotype was detected many times. The chain links TRBV27 to TRBJ2-1; 10 nucleotides match TRBD2. The CDR3 totals 17 residues. V shed 5 bases and J 9 bases; nucleotides not matched to a gene: 16. Per germline, CDR1 MNHEY and CDR2 SMNVEV (reference sequence). The CDR3 DNA reads TGTGCCAGCAGTCCCCCAGAGGCTAGCGGGAGAGATACTGAGCAGTTCTTC. This sequence encodes CASSPPEASGRDTEQFF.

In its sample, this clonotype was seen a few times. V usage is TRBV6-5 and J usage is TRBJ1-2, with 8 bases identical to TRBD1. J was trimmed by 7 bases and V by 0 bases; bases with no gene match: 4. The CDR3 covers 14 residues. Germline V gene sequence: CDR1 MNHEY, CDR2 SVGAGI. CDR3 sequence reads: CASSYSTGEPGYTF. For the CDR3, the DNA is TGTGCCAGCAGTTACTCGACAGGGGAACCTGGCTACACCTTC.

This clonotype was detected a few times. This chain connects TRBV6-1 to TRBJ2-2; D gene ambiguous. Germline V gene sequence: CDR1 MNHNS, CDR2 SASEGT. V lost 6 bases and J 6 bases, leaving 17 bases between the germline ends. The CDR3 consists of 15 residues. The CDR3 coding sequence is TGTGCCAGCAGACGACATTCTTTTTCTGCCGGGGAGCTGTTTTTT. Its protein product is CASRRHSFSAGELFF.

The table lists this clonotype with a few counts. The CDR3 coding sequence is TGTGCCAGTAGTATGGACCGGCAGTGGAGAGCAAGCTCTGAAGCTTTCTTT. Translation: CASSMDRQWRASSEAFF. This chain links TRBV19 with TRBJ1-1; D unresolved. Deletions cut 3 bases from V and 6 bases from J, with 23 bases between. Germline values: CDR1 LNHDA, CDR2 SQIVND (reference sequence). The CDR3 spans 17 residues. Supplemented by reference TRBV19 and TRBJ1-1, the full variable domain reads DGGITQSPKYLFRKEGQNVTLSCEQNLNHDAMYWYRQDPGQGLRLIYYSQIVNDFQKGDIAEGYSVSREKKESFPLTVTSAQKNPTAFYLCASSMDRQWRASSEAFFGQGTRLTVV.

Ten or more counts support this clonotype. The gene calls are TRBV5-1 and TRBJ2-1; 7 nucleotides align to TRBD2. The CDR3 is made up of 15 amino acids. CDR1 is SGHRS, CDR2 YFSETQ, per germline. Trimming cost V 0 bases and J 8 bases; bases outside gene matches: 8. CDR3 residues: CASSLDRTSFYEQFF. The CDR3 DNA sequence: TGCGCCAGCAGCTTGGATAGGACTAGTTTCTATGAGCAGTTCTTC.

This clonotype was counted at least ten times. The chain carries TRBV7-2 and TRBJ2-1; D remains ambiguous. Germline lookup yields CDR1 SGHTA and CDR2 FQGNSA. V was cut by 5 bases and J by 0 bases, with 17 bases left in between. The CDR3 loop spans 17 amino acids. CDR3 protein: CASSPPVAYSSYNEQFF. CDR3 in DNA: TGTGCCAGCAGCCCGCCGGTGGCTTACAGCTCCTACAATGAGCAGTTCTTC.

In its sample, this clonotype was seen many times. The V call is TRBV18, the J call TRBJ2-3; D may match TRBD1 or TRBD2 (5 bases each). This CDR3 comprises 14 residues. Trimming stripped 3 bases from V and 8 bases from J, with 15 bases between. Germline V gives CDR1 KGHSH, CDR2 LQKENI. CDR3 region: CASSPNTGTGTQYF. CDR3 DNA: TGTGCCAGCTCACCTAATACCGGGACCGGTACGCAGTATTTT.

In its sample, this clonotype was seen a few times. A much larger clone differs by one base, so this may be a read error. The chain joins TRBV20-1 to TRBJ2-7; TRBD2 is a possible D gene (6 bases). The germline gives CDR1 DFQATT, CDR2 SNEGSKA (reference sequence). CDR3 size: 14 residues. CDR3: CGAWRDVPPYEQYF. CDR3 nucleotides: TGCGGTGCTTGGCGGGACGTCCCCCCCTACGAGCAGTACTTC.

This clonotype was seen at least ten times. The V call is TRBV6-1, the J call TRBJ2-3; 7 bases align to TRBD1. Germline V gene data show CDR1 as MNHNS and CDR2 as SASEGT. This CDR3 contains 16 residues. V lost 5 bases to trimming and J lost 1 base; unmatched junction nucleotides: 9. The CDR3 bases are TGTGCCAGCAGTCCGTTACAGGGGCAGGGCACAGATACGCAGTATTTT. Translated: CASSPLQGQGTDTQYF.

Ten or more counts support this clonotype. The chain uses TRBV6-2 or TRBV6-3 and TRBJ2-7, with 7 bases identical to TRBD1. J lost 2 bases, V lost 2 bases, and 6 bases had no gene match. The V gene's germline CDR1 is MNHEY and CDR2 SVGEGT. The CDR3 is 15 residues long. The chain's CDR3 is CASSYPTRGTYEQYF. DNA for the CDR3: TGTGCCAGCAGTTACCCTACCAGGGGGACCTACGAGCAGTACTTC.

This clonotype was seen repeatedly, ten times or more. The chain links TRBV2 to TRBJ2-1, with TRBD2 matching 9 bases. The CDR3 loop spans 15 amino acids. The germline V gene has CDR1 SNHLY and CDR2 FYNNEI. J lost 3 bases, V lost 5 bases, and 5 bases had no gene match. CDR3 in amino acids: CASSSSRGGYNEQFF. CDR3 DNA: TGTGCCAGCAGTTCCTCGCGGGGGGGCTACAATGAGCAGTTCTTC.

This clonotype was found many times. The V gene is TRBV27, the J gene TRBJ2-7, with D unclear. The V gene's germline CDR1 is MNHEY and CDR2 SMNVEV (reference sequence). The CDR3 totals 16 residues. The ends were cut back, 0 bases at V and 7 bases at J, with 19 bases in the middle. CDR3 sequence: CASSLSAPTPRWEQYF. The CDR3 nucleotides read TGTGCCAGCAGTTTATCAGCGCCGACCCCGCGTTGGGAGCAGTACTTC.

This clonotype came up many times. The chain is built from TRBV7-2 and TRBJ2-2, with TRBD2 matching 9 bases. The CDR3 length is 16 residues. V trimming: 5 bases; J trimming: 4 bases; junction bases outside the gene matches: 8. Germline lookup yields CDR1 SGHTA and CDR2 FQGNSA. CDR3: CASSGLAGAGTGELFF. The CDR3 coding sequence is TGTGCCAGCAGCGGATTAGCGGGAGCGGGCACCGGGGAGCTGTTTTTT.

This clonotype was seen many times. The chain recombines TRBV9 with TRBJ2-1; no firm D call. The CDR3 is made up of 16 amino acids. The germline V gene encodes CDR1 SGDLS and CDR2 YYNGEE. V lost 3 bases and J 4 bases, leaving 17 bases between the germline ends. The CDR3 nucleotides read TGTGCCAGCAGCGCCACGACCAGTTTGGGGTACAATGAGCAGTTCTTC. Translated, it gives CASSATTSLGYNEQFF.